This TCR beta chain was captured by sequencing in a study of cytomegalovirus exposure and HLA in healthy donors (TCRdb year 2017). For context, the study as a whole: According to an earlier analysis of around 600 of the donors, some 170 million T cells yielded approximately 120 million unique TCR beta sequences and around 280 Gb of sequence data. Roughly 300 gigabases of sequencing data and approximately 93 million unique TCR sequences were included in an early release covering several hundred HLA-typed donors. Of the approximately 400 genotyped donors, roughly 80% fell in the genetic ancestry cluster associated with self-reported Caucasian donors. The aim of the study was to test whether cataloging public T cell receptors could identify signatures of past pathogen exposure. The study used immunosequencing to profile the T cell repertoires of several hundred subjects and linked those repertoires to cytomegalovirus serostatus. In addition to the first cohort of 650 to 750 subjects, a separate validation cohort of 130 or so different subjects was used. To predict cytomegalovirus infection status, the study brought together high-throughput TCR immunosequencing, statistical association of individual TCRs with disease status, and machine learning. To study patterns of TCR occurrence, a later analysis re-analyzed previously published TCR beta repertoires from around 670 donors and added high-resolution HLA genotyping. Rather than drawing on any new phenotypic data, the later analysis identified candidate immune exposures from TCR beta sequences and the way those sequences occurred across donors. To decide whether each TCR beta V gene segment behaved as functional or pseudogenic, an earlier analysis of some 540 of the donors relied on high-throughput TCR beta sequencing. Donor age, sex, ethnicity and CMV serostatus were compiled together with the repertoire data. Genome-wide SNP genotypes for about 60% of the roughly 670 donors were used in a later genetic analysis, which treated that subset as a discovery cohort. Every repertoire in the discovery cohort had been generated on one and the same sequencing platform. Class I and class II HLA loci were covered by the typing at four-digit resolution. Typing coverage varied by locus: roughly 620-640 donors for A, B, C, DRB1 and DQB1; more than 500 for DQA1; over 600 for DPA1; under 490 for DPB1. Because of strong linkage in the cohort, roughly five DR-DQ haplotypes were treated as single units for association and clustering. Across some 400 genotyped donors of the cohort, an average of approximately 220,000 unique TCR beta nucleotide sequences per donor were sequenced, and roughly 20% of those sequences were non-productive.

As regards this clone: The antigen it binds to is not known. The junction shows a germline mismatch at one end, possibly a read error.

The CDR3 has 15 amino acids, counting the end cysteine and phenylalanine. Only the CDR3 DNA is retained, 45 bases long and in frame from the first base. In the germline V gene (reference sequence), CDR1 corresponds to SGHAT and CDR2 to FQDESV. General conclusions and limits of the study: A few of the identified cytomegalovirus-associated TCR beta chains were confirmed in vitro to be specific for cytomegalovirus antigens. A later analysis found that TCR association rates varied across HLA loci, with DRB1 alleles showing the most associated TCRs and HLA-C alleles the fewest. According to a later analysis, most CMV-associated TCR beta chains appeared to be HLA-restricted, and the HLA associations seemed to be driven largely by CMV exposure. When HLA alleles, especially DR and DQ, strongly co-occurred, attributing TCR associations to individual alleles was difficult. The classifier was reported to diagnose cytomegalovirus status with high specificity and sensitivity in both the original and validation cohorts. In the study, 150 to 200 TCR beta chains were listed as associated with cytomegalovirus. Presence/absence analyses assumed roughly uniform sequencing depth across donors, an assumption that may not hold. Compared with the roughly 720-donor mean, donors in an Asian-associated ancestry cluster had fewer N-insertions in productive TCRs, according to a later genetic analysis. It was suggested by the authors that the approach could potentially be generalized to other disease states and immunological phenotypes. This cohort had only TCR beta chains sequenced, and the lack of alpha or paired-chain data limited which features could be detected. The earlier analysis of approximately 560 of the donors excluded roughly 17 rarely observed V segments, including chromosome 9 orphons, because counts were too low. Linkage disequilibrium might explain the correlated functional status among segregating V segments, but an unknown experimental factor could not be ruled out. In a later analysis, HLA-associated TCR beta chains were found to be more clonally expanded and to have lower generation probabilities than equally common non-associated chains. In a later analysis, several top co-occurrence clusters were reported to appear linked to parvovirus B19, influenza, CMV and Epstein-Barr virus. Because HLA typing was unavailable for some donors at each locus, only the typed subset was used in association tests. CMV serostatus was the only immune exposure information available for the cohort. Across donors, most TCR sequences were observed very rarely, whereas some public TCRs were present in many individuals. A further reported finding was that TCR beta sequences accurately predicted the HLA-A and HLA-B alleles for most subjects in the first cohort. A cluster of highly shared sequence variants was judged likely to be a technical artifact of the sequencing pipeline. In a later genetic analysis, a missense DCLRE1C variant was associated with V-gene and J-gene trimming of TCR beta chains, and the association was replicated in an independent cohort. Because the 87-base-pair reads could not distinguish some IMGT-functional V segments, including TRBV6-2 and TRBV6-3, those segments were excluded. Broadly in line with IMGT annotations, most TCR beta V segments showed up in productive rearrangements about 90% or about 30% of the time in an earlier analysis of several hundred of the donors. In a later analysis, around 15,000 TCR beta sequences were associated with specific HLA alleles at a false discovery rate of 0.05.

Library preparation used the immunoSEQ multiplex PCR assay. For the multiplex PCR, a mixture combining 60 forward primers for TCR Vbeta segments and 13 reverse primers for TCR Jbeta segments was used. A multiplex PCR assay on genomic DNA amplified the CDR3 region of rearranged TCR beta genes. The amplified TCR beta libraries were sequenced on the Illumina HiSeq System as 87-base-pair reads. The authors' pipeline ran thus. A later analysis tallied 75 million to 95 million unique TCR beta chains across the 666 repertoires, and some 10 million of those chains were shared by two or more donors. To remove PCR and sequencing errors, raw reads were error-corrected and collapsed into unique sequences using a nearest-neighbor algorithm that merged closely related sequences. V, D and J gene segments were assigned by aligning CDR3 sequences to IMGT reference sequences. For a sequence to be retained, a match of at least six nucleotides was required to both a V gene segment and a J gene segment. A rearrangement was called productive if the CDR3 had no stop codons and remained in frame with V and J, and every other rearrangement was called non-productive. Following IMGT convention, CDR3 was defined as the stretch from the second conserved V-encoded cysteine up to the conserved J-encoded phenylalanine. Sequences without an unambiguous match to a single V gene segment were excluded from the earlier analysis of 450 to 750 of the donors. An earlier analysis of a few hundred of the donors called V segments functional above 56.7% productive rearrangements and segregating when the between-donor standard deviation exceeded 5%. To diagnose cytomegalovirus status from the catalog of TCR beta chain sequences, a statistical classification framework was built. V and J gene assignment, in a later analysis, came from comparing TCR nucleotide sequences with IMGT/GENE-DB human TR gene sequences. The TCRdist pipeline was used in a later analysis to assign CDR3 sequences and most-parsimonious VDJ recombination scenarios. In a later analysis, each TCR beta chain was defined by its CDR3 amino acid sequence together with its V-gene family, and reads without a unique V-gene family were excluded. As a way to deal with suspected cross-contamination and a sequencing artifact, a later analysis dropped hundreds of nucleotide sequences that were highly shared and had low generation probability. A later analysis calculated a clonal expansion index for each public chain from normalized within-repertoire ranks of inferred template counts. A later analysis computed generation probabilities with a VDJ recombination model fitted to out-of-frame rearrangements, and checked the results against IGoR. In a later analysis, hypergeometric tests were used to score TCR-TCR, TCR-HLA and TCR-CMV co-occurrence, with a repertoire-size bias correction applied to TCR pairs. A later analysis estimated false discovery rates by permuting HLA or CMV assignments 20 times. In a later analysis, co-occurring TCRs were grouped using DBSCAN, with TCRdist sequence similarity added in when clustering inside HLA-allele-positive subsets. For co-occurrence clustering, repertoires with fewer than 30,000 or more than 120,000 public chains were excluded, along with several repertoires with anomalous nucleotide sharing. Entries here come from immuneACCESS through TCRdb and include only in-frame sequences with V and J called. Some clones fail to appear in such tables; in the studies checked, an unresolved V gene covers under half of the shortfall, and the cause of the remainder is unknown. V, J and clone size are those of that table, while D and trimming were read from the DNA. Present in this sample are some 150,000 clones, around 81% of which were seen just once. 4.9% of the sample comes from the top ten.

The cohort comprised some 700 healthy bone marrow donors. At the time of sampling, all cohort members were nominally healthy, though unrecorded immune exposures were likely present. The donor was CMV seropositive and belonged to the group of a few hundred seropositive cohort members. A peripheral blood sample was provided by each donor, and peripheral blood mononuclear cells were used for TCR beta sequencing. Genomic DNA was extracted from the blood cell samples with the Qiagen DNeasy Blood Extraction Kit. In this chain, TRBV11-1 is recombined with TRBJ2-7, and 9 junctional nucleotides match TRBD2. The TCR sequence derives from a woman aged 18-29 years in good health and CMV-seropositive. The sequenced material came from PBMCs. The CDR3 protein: CASSLERGATYEHYF. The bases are TGTGCCAGCAGCTTAGAGCGGGGGGCCACCTACGAGCATTACTTC. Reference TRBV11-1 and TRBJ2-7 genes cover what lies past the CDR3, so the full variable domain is EAEVAQSPRYKITEKSQAVAFWCDPISGHATLYWYRQILGQGPELLVQFQDESVVDDSQLPKDRFSAERLKGVDSTLKIQPAELGDSAMYLCASSLERGATYEHYFGPGTRLTVT.